This entry lists 8 T cell receptor beta chains sequenced from one sample in a study of human T cells and chemical hapten exposure. TCRdb itself ran the RACE reads through MiXCR, one entry per CDR3 protein. The sample has some 110,000 distinct CDR3 sequences, approximately 10% seen once. Regarding time point: patch test 3, about 24 weeks after DPC sensitization. Treatment of the sample: therapeutic diphenylcyclopropenone sensitization with weekly scalp DPC. Sequencing was performed on whole blood, taken in connection with sensitization to the hapten diphenylcyclopropenone (DPC). The receptors originated from a woman in her forties or fifties with alopecia areata. Some clones in this sample may be carry-over from other donors' samples.

This clonotype was seen a few times. The V and J genes are TRBV4-1 and TRBJ2-1; D is ambiguous. Germline V gene data show CDR1 as MGHRA and CDR2 as YSYEKL. The V gene lost 0 bases and the J gene lost 4 bases, with 13 bases spanning the gap. The CDR3 length is 16 residues. As DNA, the CDR3 is TGCGCCAGCAGCCAAGAAACGTGGGAAGCGTACAATGAGCAGTTCTTC. Its protein product is CASSQETWEAYNEQFF.

This clonotype was seen ten or more times. V and J are TRBV28 and TRBJ2-7, with a weak D call TRBD2 (5 bases). Germline CDR1 reads MDHEN; CDR2 reads SYDVKM. The V gene lost 6 bases and the J gene lost 0 bases, with 9 bases spanning the gap. The CDR3 loop spans 13 amino acids. The CDR3: CASSPRGSYEQYF. The CDR3 DNA reads as TGTGCCAGCAGCCCCCGGGGCTCCTACGAGCAGTACTTC.

This clonotype was found many times. The gene calls are TRBV20-1 and TRBJ2-5; 7 bases are a match to TRBD2. The CDR3 sequence is 13 residues long. Germline loops: CDR1 DFQATT, CDR2 SNEGSKA (reference sequence). Trimming took 6 bases from V and 5 from J; bases not matched to a gene: 9. CDR3 region: CSAPSGEVETQYF. CDR3 sequence (DNA): TGCAGTGCCCCTAGCGGTGAGGTGGAGACCCAGTACTTC.

The V call is TRBV5-6, the J call TRBJ1-5; the D gene is possibly TRBD1 (5 bases). The CDR3 runs to 17 residues. Germline values: CDR1 SGHDT, CDR2 YYEEEE. V dropped 4 bases and J dropped 3 bases, with 20 bases sitting between them. The CDR3 DNA is TGTGCCAGCAGCCGAACCGGGACGCTGATATCCAATCAGCCCCAGCATTTT. The encoded protein is CASSRTGTLISNQPQHF.

V is TRBV29-1 and J is TRBJ2-1; 8 bases are shared with TRBD1. The CDR3 contains 14 residues. V lost 6 bases and J lost 7; bases outside the gene matches: 11. The germline V gene encodes CDR1 SQVTM and CDR2 ANQGSEA. CDR3 nucleotides: TGCAGCGTCCGCGGCAGGGGGCCCTTTAATGAGCAGTTCTTC. Protein sequence: CSVRGRGPFNEQFF.

The V call is TRBV6-6, the J call TRBJ2-7, with D perhaps assigned TRBD1 or TRBD2 (5 bases each). The CDR3 has 12 residues. From germline, CDR1 is MNHNY and CDR2 SVGAGI (reference sequence). V was shortened by 6 bases and J by 3 bases, with 9 bases between the two germline ends. The CDR3 coding sequence is TGTGCCAGCAGGGGGACGGACTACGAGCAGTACTTC. Protein product: CASRGTDYEQYF.

The J gene is TRBJ2-6, the V gene TRBV28; D call uncertain. CDR1 is MDHEN, CDR2 SYDVKM, per germline. Trimming took off 6 bases at V and 4 bases at J, with 13 bases between the two ends. The CDR3 length is 15 residues. CDR3 residues: CASRRGGAGANVLTF. The DNA of the CDR3 is TGTGCCAGCAGGCGTGGTGGAGCCGGGGCCAACGTCCTGACTTTC.

The rearrangement joins TRBV29-1 to TRBJ2-3; 7 bases match TRBD1. This CDR3 region has 15 residues. From germline, CDR1 is SQVTM and CDR2 ANQGSEA. With V trimmed by 8 bases and J by 1 base, 12 bases remained unmatched. DNA of the CDR3: TGCAGCCTAGAAGGGGGCCCTCATGGCACAGATACGCAGTATTTT. Protein: CSLEGGPHGTDTQYF.